The 12 T cell receptor beta chains below come from one sample, sequenced in a study of cytomegalovirus exposure and HLA in healthy donors. Use of 60 Vbeta and 13 Jbeta primers characterized the PCR. Data came from immunoSEQ multiplex PCR; TCRdb stores just in-frame clones and leaves some out. Here the sample spans some 150,000 clones, approximately 77% being singletons. The specimen was PBMCs. Receptors were obtained from a woman between 35 and 50 years old in good health and CMV-seronegative.

The chain couples TRBV5-1 to TRBJ2-1; 10 positions agree with TRBD1. The J segment lost 0 bases and the V segment lost 0 bases, leaving 12 bases of the junction unmatched. The CDR3 covers 20 residues. CDR1 SGHRS and CDR2 YFSETQ come from the germline V gene. The DNA for the CDR3 is TGCGCCAGCAGCTTGGCCATCGGGACAGGGGAGCAGAGCTCCTACAATGAGCAGTTCTTC. Translating gives CASSLAIGTGEQSSYNEQFF. Together with reference TRBV5-1 and TRBJ2-1, the CDR3 gives the full variable domain: KAGVTQTPRYLIKTRGQQVTLSCSPISGHRSVSWYQQTPGQGLQFLFEYFSETQRNKGNFPGRFSGRQFSNSRSEMNVSTLELGDSALYLCASSLAIGTGEQSSYNEQFFGPGTRLTVL.

CDR3 sequence (DNA): TGTGCCAGCAGTGAGGGAGGAGTCCCCCTCAGGGAGCAGTTCTTC. Translated: CASSEGGVPLREQFF. The chain uses TRBV25-1 and TRBJ2-1; perhaps TRBD2 as D (6 bases). The CDR3 sequence is 15 residues long. The V gene lost 3 bases and the J gene lost 10 bases, with 19 bases spanning the gap. CDR1 MGHDK and CDR2 SYGVNS come from the germline V gene. Full variable domain (remainder filled in from reference TRBV25-1 and TRBJ2-1): EADIYQTPRYLVIGTGKKITLECSQTMGHDKMYWYQQDPGMELHLIHYSYGVNSTEKGDLSSESTVSRIRTEHFPLTLESARPSHTSQYLCASSEGGVPLREQFFGPGTRLTVL.

The chain couples TRBV6-6 to TRBJ1-1, with 7 bases identical to TRBD1. The germline gives CDR1 MNHNY, CDR2 SVGAGI (reference sequence). Germline trimming cut 6 bases from V and 0 bases from J; bases unmatched to any gene: 1. The CDR3 length is 13 residues. The CDR3 sequence is CASSRGMNTEAFF. The CDR3 coding sequence is TGTGCCAGCAGCAGGGGGATGAACACTGAAGCTTTCTTT.

The genes are TRBV30 and TRBJ1-6, with D maybe TRBD1 (5 bases). The CDR3 covers 12 residues. Germline lookup yields CDR1 GTSNPN and CDR2 SVGIG (reference sequence). V lost 0 bases, J lost 11 bases, and 8 bases lay in between. CDR3 amino acids: CAWSVKGTPLHF. Written as DNA, the CDR3 is TGTGCCTGGAGTGTAAAGGGGACACCCCTCCACTTT.

The J gene is TRBJ1-5, the V gene TRBV5-6; 8 nucleotides match TRBD1. The CDR3 is made up of 16 amino acids. The V gene end was trimmed by 2 bases and the J gene end by 3 bases; junction bases not matched to a gene: 7. Germline values: CDR1 SGHDT, CDR2 YYEEEE. The chain's CDR3 is CASSLNGQGFNQPQHF. The CDR3 DNA sequence: TGTGCCAGCAGCTTAAACGGACAGGGATTCAATCAGCCCCAGCATTTT.

V gene TRBV5-1 combines with J gene TRBJ1-1; 10 bases map to TRBD1. Germline lookup yields CDR1 SGHRS and CDR2 YFSETQ. CDR3 size: 17 residues. The V and J ends lost 0 bases and 3 bases, in that order; junction bases with no gene match: 8. This CDR3 is CASSLGTGGDRYTEAFF. CDR3 DNA sequence: TGCGCCAGCAGCTTGGGGACAGGGGGGGATAGGTACACTGAAGCTTTCTTT.

The chain couples TRBV19 to TRBJ1-6; D is unclear. Between the trimmed V and J ends, which lost 1 base and 8 bases, there was a span of 6 bases. This CDR3 contains 13 residues. The germline gives CDR1 LNHDA, CDR2 SQIVND (reference sequence). The CDR3 spells CASSIVGDSPLHF. The CDR3, as DNA: TGTGCCAGTAGTATAGTTGGAGATTCACCCCTCCACTTT.

This rearrangement joins TRBV29-1 to TRBJ1-2, with TRBD1 matching 8 bases. The CDR3 has 16 residues. Per the germline V gene, CDR1 is SQVTM and CDR2 is ANQGSEA. With 1 base clipped from V and 5 bases from J, the junction kept 12 bases outside the gene matches. The CDR3, as DNA: TGCAGCGTTGAAGGCGTCGACAGGGGTGGTCGTTATGGCTACACCTTC. Translation gives CSVEGVDRGGRYGYTF.

The genes are TRBV2 and TRBJ2-1; D might be TRBD1 (5 bases). CDR3 length equals 16 residues. Trimming shortened V by 4 bases and J by 3 bases, and 16 bases separated the two germline ends. CDR1 is SNHLY, CDR2 FYNNEI, per germline. Written as DNA, the CDR3 is TGTGCCAGCAGTGCCCAGGGCCTAAAATTCTACAATGAGCAGTTCTTC. This codes for CASSAQGLKFYNEQFF.

This clone occurred a few times. The chain is built from TRBV19 and TRBJ1-5; TRBD1 matches at 7 bases. The CDR3 is 15 amino acids. Germline V CDR1 and CDR2: LNHDA, SQIVND (reference sequence). V lost 4 bases and J lost 3; bases outside the gene matches: 6. DNA of the CDR3: TGTGCCAGTAGTACTCAAACAGGGGCCAATCAGCCCCAGCATTTT. This translates into CASSTQTGANQPQHF.

A note on this clone: The junction departs from the called germline gene at one end, perhaps through a read error. The J gene is TRBJ1-2, the V gene TRBV30; 8 nucleotides align to TRBD1. The CDR3 has 15 amino acids. Looked up from germline, CDR1 is GTSNPN and CDR2 is SVGIG (reference sequence). CDR3 sequence reads: CAWGVPGTGHSGITF. The CDR3 DNA reads as TGTGCCTGGGGTGTGCCCGGGACAGGACATTCTGGAATCACCTTC. The full variable domain, in which reference TRBV30 and TRBJ1-2 provide the parts outside the CDR3, is SQTIHQWPATLVQPVGSPLSLECTVEGTSNPNLYWYRQAAGRGLQLLFYSVGIGQISSEVPQNLSASRPQDRQFILSSKKLLLSDSGFYLCAWGVPGTGHSGITFGSGTRLTVV.

The chain is built from TRBV7-2 and TRBJ2-7; the D gene is possibly TRBD1 (6 bases). Trimming left V 2 bases short and J 2 bases short, with 13 bases between. The CDR3 is 15 amino acids. Germline loops: CDR1 SGHTA, CDR2 FQGNSA. CDR3 protein: CASSLFGRGTYEQYF. CDR3 sequence (DNA): TGTGCCAGCAGCTTATTTGGCAGGGGAACCTACGAGCAGTACTTC. The whole variable domain, filled in from reference TRBV7-2 and TRBJ2-7, reads GAGVSQSPSNKVTEKGKDVELRCDPISGHTALYWYRQSLGQGLEFLIYFQGNSAPDKSGLPSDRFSAERTGGSVSTLTIQRTQQEDSAVYLCASSLFGRGTYEQYFGPGTRLTVT.